This T cell receptor beta chain was observed in a study of cytomegalovirus exposure and HLA in healthy donors. Profiled with immunoSEQ multiplex PCR; TCRdb holds only in-frame clones, not every one. The repertoire holds approximately 300,000 clones, around 86% seen once, with 0.84% in the top ten. Trimming removed 6 bases from V and 4 bases from J; junction bases left unmatched: 3. The CDR3 spans 12 residues. Germline V CDR1 and CDR2: MNHEY, SVGAGI. This TCR was sampled from a woman under 30 in good health and CMV-seronegative. What was sequenced was PBMCs. V and J are TRBV6-5 and TRBJ2-7; TRBD1 agrees at 7 bases. CDR3 sequence: CASRGTEYEQYF. The CDR3 nucleotides are TGTGCCAGCAGGGGGACAGAGTACGAGCAGTACTTC.